The present entry profiles one TCR beta chain with its context. Its antigen is currently unknown. The source of the sample is a study of cytomegalovirus exposure and HLA in healthy donors. Both 60 Vbeta primers and 13 Jbeta primers went into the PCR. Produced via immunoSEQ multiplex PCR; TCRdb's table is partial and in-frame only. There are about 150,000 clones in the sample; approximately 85% occur only once, and about 4.9% lies in the top ten. Findings and caveats of the study: In a later analysis, specific HLA alleles were associated with approximately 16,000 TCR beta sequences at a 0.05 false discovery rate.

The CDR3 sequence is 15 residues long. Germline-derived CDR1 and CDR2 are SQVTM and ANQGSEA. V shed 6 bases and J shed 1 base, with 15 bases lying between them. The TCR comes from a girl between 10 and 17 years old in good health and CMV-seropositive. This chain connects TRBV29-1 to TRBJ2-2, with a tentative D call TRBD2 (6 bases). Sequencing input: PBMCs. Written as DNA, the CDR3 is TGCAGCGTCACCGTCGCCGGGGGGAACACCGGGGAGCTGTTTTTT. Protein product: CSVTVAGGNTGELFF.